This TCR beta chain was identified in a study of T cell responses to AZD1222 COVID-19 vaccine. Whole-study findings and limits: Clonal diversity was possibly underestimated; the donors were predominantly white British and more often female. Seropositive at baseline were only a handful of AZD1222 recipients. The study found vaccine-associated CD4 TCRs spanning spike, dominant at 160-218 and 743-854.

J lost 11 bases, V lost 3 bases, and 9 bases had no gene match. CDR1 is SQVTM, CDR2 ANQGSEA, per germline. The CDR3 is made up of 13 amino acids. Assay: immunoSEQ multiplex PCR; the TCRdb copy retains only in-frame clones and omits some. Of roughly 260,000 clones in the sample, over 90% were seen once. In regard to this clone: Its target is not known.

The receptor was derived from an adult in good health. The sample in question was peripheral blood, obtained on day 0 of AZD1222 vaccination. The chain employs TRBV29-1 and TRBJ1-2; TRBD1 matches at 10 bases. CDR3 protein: CSVDRGQGLIYTF. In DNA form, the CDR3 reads TGCAGCGTTGATAGGGGACAGGGGCTTATTTACACCTTC.